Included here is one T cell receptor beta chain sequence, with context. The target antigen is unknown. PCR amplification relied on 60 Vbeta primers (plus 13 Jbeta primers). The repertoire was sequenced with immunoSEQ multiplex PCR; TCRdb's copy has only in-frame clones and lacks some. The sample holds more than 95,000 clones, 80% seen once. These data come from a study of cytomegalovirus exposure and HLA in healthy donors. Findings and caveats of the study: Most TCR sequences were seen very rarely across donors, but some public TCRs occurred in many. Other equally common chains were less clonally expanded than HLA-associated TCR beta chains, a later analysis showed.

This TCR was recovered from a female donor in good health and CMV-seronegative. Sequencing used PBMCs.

This CDR3 reads CASSIRTGETDNEQFF. The CDR3 DNA is TGTGCCAGTAGTATTAGGACAGGGGAAACTGACAATGAGCAGTTCTTC. The chain links TRBV19 to TRBJ2-1; TRBD1 aligns across 9 bases. Trimming cost V 3 bases and J 5 bases; bases outside gene matches: 8. The CDR3 length is 16 residues. Germline-derived CDR1 and CDR2 are LNHDA and SQIVND (reference sequence).